This is a list of T cell receptor beta chains from one sample in a study of T cell responses to AZD1222 COVID-19 vaccine. This table comes from immunoSEQ multiplex PCR, and its TCRdb copy is limited to in-frame clones, with some not included. The sample has about 69,000 clones, approximately 82% seen once. The sample consisted of peripheral blood, taken 28 days after the second AZD1222 dose. The receptors derive from an adult who received the AZD1222 COVID-19 vaccine. Each CDR3 is given with its conserved first and last residue. D genes are given only for firm matches.

J: TRBJ1-3; V: TRBV7-8; D: .; CDR3: CASSSSTGSGNTIYF
J: TRBJ2-7; V: TRBV7-2; D: .; CDR3: CASSPNRGGEQYF
J: TRBJ1-4; V: TRBV5-4; D: .; CDR3: CASSSATNEKLFF
J: TRBJ1-2; V: TRBV11-2; D: .; CDR3: CASSLGGDNYGYTF
J: TRBJ1-5; V: TRBV29-1; D: .; CDR3: CSVSEGPGQPQHF
J: TRBJ2-2; V: TRBV5-1; D: .; CDR3: CASSLGNTGELFF
J: TRBJ2-5; V: TRBV7-3; D: .; CDR3: CASSVRDGETQYF
J: TRBJ1-3; V: TRBV30; D: .; CDR3: CAWGGSGNTIYF
J: TRBJ2-3; V: TRBV24-1; D: TRBD1; CDR3: CATGTGGADTQYF
J: TRBJ2-2; V: TRBV5-1; D: TRBD1; CDR3: CASSPGQGTGELFF
J: TRBJ1-1; V: TRBV10-1; D: .; CDR3: CASSEGTGDTEAFF
J: TRBJ1-1; V: TRBV5-1; D: TRBD1; CDR3: CASSFDREFETEAFF
J: TRBJ2-7; V: TRBV18; D: TRBD2; CDR3: CASSPRGTSGAYEQYF
J: TRBJ2-6; V: TRBV5-4; D: .; CDR3: CASSLGVLTQVGANVLTF
J: TRBJ1-2; V: TRBV5-1; D: .; CDR3: CASSSLQVGGYTF
J: TRBJ1-4; V: TRBV25-1; D: .; CDR3: CASSEPGQLNEKLFF
J: TRBJ2-7; V: TRBV11-2; D: TRBD2; CDR3: CASSLETSGEQYF
J: TRBJ1-2; V: TRBV27; D: TRBD1; CDR3: CASSLARQGDRRGYTF
J: TRBJ1-5; V: TRBV28; D: TRBD1; CDR3: CASSFGTGGGQPQHF
J: TRBJ2-1; V: TRBV11-3; D: TRBD2; CDR3: CASSLGGLVSNEQFF
J: TRBJ2-1; V: TRBV20-1; D: .; CDR3: CSAFNNEQFF